This record concerns one T cell receptor (beta chain) sequence. The specificity of this receptor is unknown. Per-base qualities were not stored, and no clone one base away is much larger. This entry comes from a study of graft-versus-host responses after intestinal transplantation (dated by TCRdb to the early 2020s). A note on the overall study: Multivisceral, liver-intestinal, or isolated intestinal transplants were received by the recipients. After intestinal transplantation, graft-versus-host and host-versus-graft alloreactive T cell clones were followed in the graft, circulation and bone marrow using bulk TCR-beta CDR3 sequencing. A cohort of roughly 25 intestinal transplant recipients, including one retransplant, was enrolled, and a few patients lacking pretransplant specimens were excluded. Instead of going to the commercial service, samples from a few later patients were sequenced in-house on an Illumina MiSeq and processed with MiXCR. All recipients received anti-thymocyte globulin induction followed by maintenance tacrolimus and steroids for roughly 3 years. Alloreactive clones were identified by sequencing pre-transplant mixed lymphocyte reaction products and comparing these products with unstimulated pre-transplant donor and recipient T cells. A peak of at least 4% donor T cells among recipient peripheral blood mononuclear cells was the definition used for donor T cell macrochimerism.

The germline V gene (reference sequence) supplies CDR1 DFQATT and CDR2 SNEGSKA. The CDR3 runs 11 residues from the cysteine to the phenylalanine. Only CDR3 DNA remains: 33 bases, in frame from the first base. Trimming takes 6 bases from V and 4 bases from J, and the germline ends sit 10 bases apart. Blood samples were collected up to 4 times in the first month after transplant and then at least monthly when available. The library was built by means of the immunoSEQ multiplex PCR assay. For most patients, genomic DNA was subjected to high-throughput TCR-beta CDR3 sequencing by Adaptive Biotechnologies. The authors' pipeline ran thus. Adaptive's ImmunoSEQ software was the source of the TCR sequencing data for 18 patients, while a few other patients were processed with MiXCR and VDJtools. CDR3 nucleotide sequences shared by donor and recipient were removed because the origin of these sequences could not be assigned. To be classed as alloreactive, a clone needed at least 2-fold expansion over unstimulated cells and a minimum CFSE-low frequency of 0.002% (template counts) or 0.001% (read counts). A clone was considered mappable if detected in the sequenced pre-transplant spleen, lymph node, or MLR CFSE-low populations of the donor or recipient. Cumulative frequency of alloreactive clones was calculated as a percentage of all sequences weighted by copy number. TCRdb carries this immuneACCESS record with in-frame sequences only. Its versions omit some clonotypes, under half of them owing to an unresolved V gene in the studies checked, with the rest unexplained. For V, J and clone size, that table is used; D and trimming come from the DNA. The sample table shows roughly 60,000 clones, and around nine tenths are seen once. The ten largest clones take up 2.7% of the sample.

General conclusions and limits of the study: In the allografts of patients with donor T cell macrochimerism, GvH to HvG T cell clonal ratios were high. Peak levels of circulating GvH clones were associated with declines in HvG clones early after transplant. GvH clones turned up in recipient bone marrow, with some appearing earlier in ileal mucosa or blood, a pattern consistent with an intestinal mucosal origin. Conclusions were limited by the relatively low number and heterogeneity of intestinal transplant patients.

This receptor was identified in a human patient who received an intestinal transplant, so some T cells may come from the graft donor. The starting material was PBMCs, obtained approximately 120 days after intestinal transplantation. The sequence links TRBV20-1 to TRBJ2-7; no D gene is confidently identified. At the DNA level, the sequence is TGCAGTGCCCTTCTCGGGTACGAGCAGTACTTC. It translates as CSALLGYEQYF.